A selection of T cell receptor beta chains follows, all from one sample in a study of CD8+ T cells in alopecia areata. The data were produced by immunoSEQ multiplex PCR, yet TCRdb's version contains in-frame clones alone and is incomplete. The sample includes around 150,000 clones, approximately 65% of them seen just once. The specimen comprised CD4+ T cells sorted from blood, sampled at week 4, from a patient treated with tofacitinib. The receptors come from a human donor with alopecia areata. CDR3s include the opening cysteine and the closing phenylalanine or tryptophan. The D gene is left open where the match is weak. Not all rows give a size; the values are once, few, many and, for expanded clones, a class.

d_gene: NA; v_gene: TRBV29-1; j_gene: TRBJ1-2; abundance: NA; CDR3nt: TGCAGCGTGGAGGGGGGACTTAATCGCTACACCTTC; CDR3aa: CSVEGGLNRYTF
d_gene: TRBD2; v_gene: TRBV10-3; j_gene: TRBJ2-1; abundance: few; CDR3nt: TGTGCCATCAGTGAGTCGAGCCTAGCGGGGGTTTCCTCCTACAATGAGCAGTTCTTC; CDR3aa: CAISESSLAGVSSYNEQFF
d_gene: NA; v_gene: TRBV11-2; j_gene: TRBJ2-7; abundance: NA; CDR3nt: TGTGCCAGCAGCCGCCTGCGGGGCTCCTACGAGCAGTACTTC; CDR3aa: CASSRLRGSYEQYF
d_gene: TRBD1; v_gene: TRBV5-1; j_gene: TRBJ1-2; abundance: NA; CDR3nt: TGCGCCAGCAGAACCGGGACAGGGAATGGCTACACCTTC; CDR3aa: CASRTGTGNGYTF
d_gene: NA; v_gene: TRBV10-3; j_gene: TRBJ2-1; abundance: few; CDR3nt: TGTGCCATCAGCGAAGCCGTCAATGAGCAGTTCTTC; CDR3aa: CAISEAVNEQFF
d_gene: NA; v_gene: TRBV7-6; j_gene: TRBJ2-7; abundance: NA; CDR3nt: TGTGCCAGCAGCTTAAGGCAGGGCACCTACGAGCAGTACTTC; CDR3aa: CASSLRQGTYEQYF
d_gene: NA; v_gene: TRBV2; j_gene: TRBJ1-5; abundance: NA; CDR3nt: TGTGCCAGCAGTCAACAGGGACATAGCAATCAGCCCCAGCATTTT; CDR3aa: CASSQQGHSNQPQHF
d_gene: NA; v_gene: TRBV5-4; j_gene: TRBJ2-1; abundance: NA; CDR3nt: TGTGCCAGCAGCTTGAGGCCTAGTGGCCATGAGCAGTTCTTC; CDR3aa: CASSLRPSGHEQFF
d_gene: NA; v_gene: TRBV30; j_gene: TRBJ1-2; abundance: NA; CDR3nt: TGTGCCTGGAGCCCGGGGCACTATGGCTACACCTTC; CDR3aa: CAWSPGHYGYTF
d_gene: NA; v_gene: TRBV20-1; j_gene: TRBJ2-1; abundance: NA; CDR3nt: TGCAGTGCTAGCCCGGGGGCTGGGCAGTTCTTC; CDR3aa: CSASPGAGQFF
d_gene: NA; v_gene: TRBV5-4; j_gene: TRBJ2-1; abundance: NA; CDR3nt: TGTGCCAGCAGCTTGGGCAGGGCGATCGATGAGCAGTTCTTC; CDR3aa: CASSLGRAIDEQFF
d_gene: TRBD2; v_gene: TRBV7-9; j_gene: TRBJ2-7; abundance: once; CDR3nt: TGTGCCAGCAGCCCCTTCGGGGGGGCCTACGAGCAGTACTTC; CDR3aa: CASSPFGGAYEQYF
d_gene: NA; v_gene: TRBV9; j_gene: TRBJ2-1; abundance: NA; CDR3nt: TGTGCCAGCAGCGCTTCGACAGGGGCGGGGGATGAGCAGTTCTTC; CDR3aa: CASSASTGAGDEQFF
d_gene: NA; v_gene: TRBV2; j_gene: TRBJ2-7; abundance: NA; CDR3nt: TGTGCCAGCACCAGACAGACAAGCTCCTACGAGCAGTACTTC; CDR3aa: CASTRQTSSYEQYF
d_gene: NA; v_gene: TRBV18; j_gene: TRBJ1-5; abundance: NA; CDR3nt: TGTGCCAGCTCACCAGGGATCAACAATCAGCCCCAGCATTTT; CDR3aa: CASSPGINNQPQHF
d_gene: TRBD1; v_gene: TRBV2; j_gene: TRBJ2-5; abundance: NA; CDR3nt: TGTGCCAGCAGTCCACCTGGACAGGGAGGTTCGGCCCAGTACTTC; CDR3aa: CASSPPGQGGSAQYF
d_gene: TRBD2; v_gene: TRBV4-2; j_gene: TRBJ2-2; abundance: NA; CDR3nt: TGTGCCAGCAGCCAAGATGGGACTAGCGGGGGGCACACCGGGGAGCTGTTTTTT; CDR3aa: CASSQDGTSGGHTGELFF
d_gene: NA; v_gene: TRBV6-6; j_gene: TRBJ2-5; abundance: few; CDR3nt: TGTGCCAGCAGTTATATTGGCGCGGGGAACCAGTACTTC; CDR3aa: CASSYIGAGNQYF
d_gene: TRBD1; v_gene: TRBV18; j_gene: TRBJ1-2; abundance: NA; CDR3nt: TGTGCCAGCTCACCGGACAGGGACGGCTACACCTTC; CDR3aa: CASSPDRDGYTF
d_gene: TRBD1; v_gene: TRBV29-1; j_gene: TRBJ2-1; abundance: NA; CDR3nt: TGCAGCGTCCGGACAGGGAGCGATGAGCAGTTCTTC; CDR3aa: CSVRTGSDEQFF